The text below deals with one TCR beta chain. This specimen comes from a study of Ad26.COV2.S vaccination and SARS-CoV-2 variants. Measured with immunoSEQ multiplex PCR; TCRdb has only the in-frame clones, and not every one. Here the sample spans hundreds of thousands of clones, around 89% being singletons. Treatment here: some 20 received Ad26.COV2.S at low or high dose, single or two shots; about 5 received placebo; per-sample allocation not given. Sampling happened 63 days after the first vaccine or placebo injection. The CDR3 consists of 13 residues. Germline values: CDR1 KGHSH, CDR2 LQKENI. V shed 5 bases and J shed 6 bases, with 13 bases lying between them.

The chain has TRBV18 and TRBJ1-2, with D possibly matching TRBD1 (5 bases). This receptor was taken from a person between 18 and 60 years old who received the Ad26.COV2.S COVID-19 vaccine or a placebo. This specimen was peripheral blood, taken in a trial of Ad26.COV2.S vaccine versus placebo. The CDR3 DNA is TGTGCCAGCTCAGCCCCCGGGGGGGATGGCTACACCTTC. Its protein product is CASSAPGGDGYTF. Full variable domain (missing parts from reference TRBV18 and TRBJ1-2): NAGVMQNPRHLVRRRGQEARLRCSPMKGHSHVYWYRQLPEEGLKFMVYLQKENIIDESGMPKERFSAEFPKEGPSILRIQQVVRGDSAAYFCASSAPGGDGYTFGSGTRLTVV.